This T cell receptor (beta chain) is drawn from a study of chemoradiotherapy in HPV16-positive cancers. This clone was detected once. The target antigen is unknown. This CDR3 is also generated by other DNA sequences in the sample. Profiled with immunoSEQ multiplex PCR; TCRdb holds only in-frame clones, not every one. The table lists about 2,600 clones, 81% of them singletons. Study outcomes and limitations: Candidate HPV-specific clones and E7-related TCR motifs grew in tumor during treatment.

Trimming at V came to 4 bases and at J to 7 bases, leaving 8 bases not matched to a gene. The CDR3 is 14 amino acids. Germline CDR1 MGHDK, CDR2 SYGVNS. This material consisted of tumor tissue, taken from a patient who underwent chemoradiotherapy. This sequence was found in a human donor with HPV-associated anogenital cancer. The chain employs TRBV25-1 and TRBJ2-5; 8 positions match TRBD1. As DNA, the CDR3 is TGTGCCAGCAGTGGCCTAGGACAGGGTGCGACCCAGTACTTC. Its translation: CASSGLGQGATQYF. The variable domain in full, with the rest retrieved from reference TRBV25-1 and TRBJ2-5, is EADIYQTPRYLVIGTGKKITLECSQTMGHDKMYWYQQDPGMELHLIHYSYGVNSTEKGDLSSESTVSRIRTEHFPLTLESARPSHTSQYLCASSGLGQGATQYFGPGTRLLVL.